This TCR beta chain is drawn from a study of glioma-infiltrating T cells after dendritic cell vaccination. Study-level background: Patients had newly diagnosed or recurrent glioblastoma and received dendritic cell vaccines.

Primers: 60 V beta forward and 13 J beta reverse. Sequencing was performed with immunoSEQ multiplex PCR; in TCRdb, only in-frame clones are kept and a portion is missing. The table includes 90,000 to 95,000 clones, over 75% detected once. This clone showed up just a few times. Its antigen remains unidentified. Time point of the sample: after dendritic cell vaccination, including at tumor progression/relapse. Study-level points and caveats: The cohort had few patients with full blood and tumor sets. Longer survival after dendritic cell vaccination followed higher pretreatment TIL content.

Germline CDR1 MNHNY, CDR2 SVGAGI (reference sequence). The V gene lost 0 bases and the J gene lost 0 bases, with 9 bases spanning the gap. CDR3 length equals 16 residues. The rearrangement uses TRBV6-6 and TRBJ2-1; D perhaps matches TRBD1 (5 bases). The clonotype comes from a human donor with glioblastoma. This sample comprised blood, obtained after dendritic cell vaccination. The CDR3 nucleotides read TGTGCCAGCAGTTACTCGAAGGGGATCTCCTACAATGAGCAGTTCTTC. Translating gives CASSYSKGISYNEQFF.